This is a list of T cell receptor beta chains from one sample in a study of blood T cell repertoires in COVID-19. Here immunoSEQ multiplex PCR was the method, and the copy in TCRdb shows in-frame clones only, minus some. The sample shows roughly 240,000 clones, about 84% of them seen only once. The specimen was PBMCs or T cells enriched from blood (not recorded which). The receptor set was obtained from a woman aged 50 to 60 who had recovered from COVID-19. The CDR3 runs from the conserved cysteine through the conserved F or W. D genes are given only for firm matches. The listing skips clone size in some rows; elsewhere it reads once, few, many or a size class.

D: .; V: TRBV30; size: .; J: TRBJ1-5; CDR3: CAWSQRRTGPQYSNQPQHF; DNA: TGTGCCTGGAGTCAGAGACGCACAGGACCCCAATATAGCAATCAGCCCCAGCATTTT
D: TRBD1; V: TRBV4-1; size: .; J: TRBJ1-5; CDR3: CASSPGGGNQPQHF; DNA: TGCGCCAGCAGCCCAGGGGGCGGCAATCAGCCCCAGCATTTT
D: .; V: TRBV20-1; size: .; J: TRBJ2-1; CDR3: CSASTRDRGESPSGRRIHEQFF; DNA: TGCAGTGCTAGTACGAGGGACAGGGGCGAGTCTCCTAGCGGGAGAAGGATCCATGAGCAGTTCTTC
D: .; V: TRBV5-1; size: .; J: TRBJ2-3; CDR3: CASSLVAGTDTQYF; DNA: TGCGCCAGCAGCTTGGTGGCAGGGACAGATACGCAGTATTTT
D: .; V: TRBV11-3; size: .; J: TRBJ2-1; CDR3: CASSLEWGPPYNEQFF; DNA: TGTGCCAGCAGCCTCGAGTGGGGGCCCCCTTACAATGAGCAGTTCTTC
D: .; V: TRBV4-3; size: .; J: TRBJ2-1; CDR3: CASSQRLALAYEQFF; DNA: TGCGCCAGCAGCCAACGACTGGCCCTAGCATATGAGCAGTTCTTC
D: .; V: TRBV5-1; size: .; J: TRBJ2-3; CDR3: CASSLAQETDTQYF; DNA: TGCGCCAGCAGCTTGGCCCAGGAAACAGATACGCAGTATTTT
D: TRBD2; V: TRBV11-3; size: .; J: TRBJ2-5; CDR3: CASSSRLSGGTWETQYF; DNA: TGTGCCAGCAGCTCCCGCCTTAGCGGGGGGACTTGGGAGACCCAGTACTTC
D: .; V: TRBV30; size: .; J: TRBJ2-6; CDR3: CAWRKGRVSGANVLTF; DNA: TGTGCCTGGAGAAAAGGCAGGGTGTCTGGGGCCAACGTCCTGACTTTC
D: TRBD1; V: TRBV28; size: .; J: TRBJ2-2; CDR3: CASSFGGTGTGELFF; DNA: TGTGCCAGCAGTTTTGGCGGGACAGGGACCGGGGAGCTGTTTTTT
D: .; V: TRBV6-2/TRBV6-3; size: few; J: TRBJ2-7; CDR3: CASSMAAHEQYF; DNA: TGTGCCAGCAGTATGGCGGCCCACGAGCAGTACTTC
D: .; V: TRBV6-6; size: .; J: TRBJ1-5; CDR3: CASSYVQGGNQPQHF; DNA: TGTGCCAGCAGTTACGTACAGGGTGGCAATCAGCCCCAGCATTTT
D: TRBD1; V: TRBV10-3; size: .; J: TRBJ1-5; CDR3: CAMRQGLGSNQPQHF; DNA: TGTGCCATGAGACAGGGGCTGGGGAGCAATCAGCCCCAGCATTTT
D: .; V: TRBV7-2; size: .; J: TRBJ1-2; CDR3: CASSLAPTGPPTTHGYTF; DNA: TGTGCCAGCAGCTTAGCGCCGACAGGACCTCCAACCACTCATGGCTACACCTTC
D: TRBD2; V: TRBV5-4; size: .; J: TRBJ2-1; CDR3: CASSSLAGGVMVQFF; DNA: TGTGCCAGCAGCTCACTAGCGGGGGGCGTAATGGTGCAGTTCTTC
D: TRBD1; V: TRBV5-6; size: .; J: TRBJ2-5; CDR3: CASRKTGGLETQYF; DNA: TGTGCCAGCAGAAAGACAGGGGGTCTGGAGACCCAGTACTTC
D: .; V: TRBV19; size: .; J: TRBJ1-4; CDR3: CATSSGRLQINEKLFF; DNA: TGTGCCACCTCGTCAGGGCGCCTCCAGATTAATGAAAAACTGTTTTTT
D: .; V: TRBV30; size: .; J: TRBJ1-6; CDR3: CAWRGGSYSPLHF; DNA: TGTGCCTGGAGAGGAGGGAGCTATTCACCCCTCCACTTT
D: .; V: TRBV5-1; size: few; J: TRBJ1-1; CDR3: CASSLQPRNTEAFF; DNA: TGCGCCAGCAGCCTACAGCCACGGAACACTGAAGCTTTCTTT
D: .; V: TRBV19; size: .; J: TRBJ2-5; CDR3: CASSAGIQETQYF; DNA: TGTGCCTCATCAGCCGGGATCCAAGAGACCCAGTACTTC
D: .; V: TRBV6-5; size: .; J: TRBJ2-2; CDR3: CASSLVPGHPTGELFF; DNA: TGTGCCAGCAGTTTGGTACCCGGACATCCAACCGGGGAGCTGTTTTTT
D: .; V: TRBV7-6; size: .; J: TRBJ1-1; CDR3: CASSLAKGRGGTEAFF; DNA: TGTGCCAGCAGCTTAGCCAAGGGGCGGGGGGGCACTGAAGCTTTCTTT
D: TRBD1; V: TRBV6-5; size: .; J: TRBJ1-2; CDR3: CASSYSQGGSDGYTF; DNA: TGTGCCAGCAGTTACTCACAGGGGGGAAGCGATGGCTACACCTTC
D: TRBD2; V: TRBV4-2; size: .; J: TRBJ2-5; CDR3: CASSQGGTSGRAVGETQYF; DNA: TGTGCCAGCAGCCAAGGGGGGACTAGCGGGAGGGCCGTGGGAGAGACCCAGTACTTC
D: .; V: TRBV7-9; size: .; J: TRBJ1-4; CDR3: CASSLLGANEKLFF; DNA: TGTGCCAGCAGTTTACTCGGAGCTAATGAAAAACTGTTTTTT
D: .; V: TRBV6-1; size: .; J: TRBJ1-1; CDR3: CASSESRAEAFF; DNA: TGTGCCAGCAGTGAAAGCCGAGCTGAAGCTTTCTTT
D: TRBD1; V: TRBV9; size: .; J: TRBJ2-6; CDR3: CASSVGGGGANVLTF; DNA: TGTGCCAGCAGCGTAGGAGGGGGCGGGGCCAACGTCCTGACTTTC
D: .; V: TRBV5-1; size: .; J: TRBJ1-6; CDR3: CASSQDWNSPLHF; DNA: TGCGCCAGCAGCCAGGATTGGAATTCACCCCTCCACTTT
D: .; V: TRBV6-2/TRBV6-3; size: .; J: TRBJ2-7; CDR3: CASSLGGRRYEQYF; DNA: TGTGCCAGCAGCCTCGGGGGGCGACGCTACGAGCAGTACTTC
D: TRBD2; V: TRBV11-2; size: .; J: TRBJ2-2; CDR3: CASSSIAGAIGELFF; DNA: TGTGCCAGCAGCTCTATAGCGGGAGCGATCGGGGAGCTGTTTTTT
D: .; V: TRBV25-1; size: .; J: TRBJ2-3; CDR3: CASSEFKTSTDTQYF; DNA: TGTGCCAGCAGTGAATTCAAGACTAGCACAGATACGCAGTATTTT
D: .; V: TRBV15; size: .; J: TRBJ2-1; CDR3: CATSRDRTVGVVNEQFF; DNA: TGTGCCACCAGCAGAGATAGGACAGTAGGGGTGGTTAATGAGCAGTTCTTC
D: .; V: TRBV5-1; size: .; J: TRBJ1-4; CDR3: CASAPGGTNEKLFF; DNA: TGCGCCAGCGCGCCTGGCGGGACTAATGAAAAACTGTTTTTT
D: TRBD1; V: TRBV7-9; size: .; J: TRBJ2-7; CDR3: CAGRQGAGEQYF; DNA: TGTGCCGGAAGACAGGGGGCAGGGGAGCAGTACTTC
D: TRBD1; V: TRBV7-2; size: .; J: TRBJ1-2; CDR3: CASSLARGQGAEGYTF; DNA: TGTGCCAGCAGCTTAGCCCGGGGACAGGGGGCGGAGGGCTACACCTTC
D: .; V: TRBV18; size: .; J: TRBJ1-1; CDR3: CASLRTDMNTEAFF; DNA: TGTGCCAGCCTACGGACAGACATGAACACTGAAGCTTTCTTT
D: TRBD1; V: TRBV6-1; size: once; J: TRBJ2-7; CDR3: CASSDRDRPKTYEQYF; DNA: TGTGCCAGCAGTGATAGGGACAGGCCCAAGACATACGAGCAGTACTTC
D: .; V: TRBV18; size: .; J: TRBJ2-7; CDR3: CASSPQVAGRGYEQYF; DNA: TGTGCCAGCTCACCACAAGTGGCCGGGAGAGGGTACGAGCAGTACTTC
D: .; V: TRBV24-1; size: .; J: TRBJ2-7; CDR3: CATSDAGLTYEQYF; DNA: TGTGCCACCAGTGACGCGGGACTTACCTACGAGCAGTACTTC
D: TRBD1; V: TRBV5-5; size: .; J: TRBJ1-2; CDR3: CASSQGTGSYTF; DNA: TGTGCCAGCAGCCAAGGGACAGGTAGCTACACCTTC
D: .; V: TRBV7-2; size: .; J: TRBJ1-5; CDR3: CASSQVGVNQPQHF; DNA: TGTGCCAGCAGCCAGGTCGGGGTCAATCAGCCCCAGCATTTT